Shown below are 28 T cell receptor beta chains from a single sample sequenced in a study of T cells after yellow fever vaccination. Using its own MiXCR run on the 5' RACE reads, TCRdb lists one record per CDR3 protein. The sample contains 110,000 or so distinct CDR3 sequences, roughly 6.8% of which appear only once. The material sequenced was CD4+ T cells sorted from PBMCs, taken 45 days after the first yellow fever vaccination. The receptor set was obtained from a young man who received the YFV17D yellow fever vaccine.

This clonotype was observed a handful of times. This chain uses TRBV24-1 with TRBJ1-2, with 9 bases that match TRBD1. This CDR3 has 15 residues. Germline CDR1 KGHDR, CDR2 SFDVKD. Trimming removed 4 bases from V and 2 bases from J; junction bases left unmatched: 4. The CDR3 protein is CATSEPGQGNYGYTF. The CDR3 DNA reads TGTGCCACCAGTGAACCGGGACAGGGAAACTATGGCTACACCTTC.

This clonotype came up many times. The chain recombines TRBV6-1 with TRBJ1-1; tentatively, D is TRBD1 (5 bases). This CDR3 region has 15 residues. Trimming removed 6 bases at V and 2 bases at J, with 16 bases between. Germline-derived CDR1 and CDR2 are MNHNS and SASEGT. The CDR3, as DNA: TGTGCCAGCAGGGGACCGACACTTATAAACACTGAAGCTTTCTTT. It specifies CASRGPTLINTEAFF.

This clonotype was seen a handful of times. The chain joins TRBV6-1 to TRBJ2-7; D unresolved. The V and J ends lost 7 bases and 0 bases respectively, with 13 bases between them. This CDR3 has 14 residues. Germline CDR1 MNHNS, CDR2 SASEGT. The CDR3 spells CASIFAGSSYEQYF. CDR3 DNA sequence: TGTGCCAGCATCTTTGCAGGCAGCTCCTACGAGCAGTACTTC.

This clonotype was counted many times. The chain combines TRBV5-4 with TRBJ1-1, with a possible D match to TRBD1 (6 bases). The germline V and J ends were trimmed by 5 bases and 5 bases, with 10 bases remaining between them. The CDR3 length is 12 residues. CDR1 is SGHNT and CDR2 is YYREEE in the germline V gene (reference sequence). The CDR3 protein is CASRSGQTEAFF. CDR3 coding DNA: TGTGCCAGCAGATCCGGACAGACTGAAGCTTTCTTT.

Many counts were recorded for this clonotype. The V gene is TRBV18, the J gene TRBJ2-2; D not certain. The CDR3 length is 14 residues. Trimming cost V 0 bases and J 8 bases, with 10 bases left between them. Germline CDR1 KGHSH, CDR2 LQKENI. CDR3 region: CASSPPASSGELFF. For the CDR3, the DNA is TGTGCCAGCTCACCACCGGCGTCATCTGGGGAGCTGTTTTTT.

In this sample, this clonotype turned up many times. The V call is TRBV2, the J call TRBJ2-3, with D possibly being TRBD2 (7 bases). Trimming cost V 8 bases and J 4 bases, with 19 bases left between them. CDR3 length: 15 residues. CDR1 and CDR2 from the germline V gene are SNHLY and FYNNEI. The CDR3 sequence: CASGLRGASPDTQYF. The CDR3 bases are TGTGCCAGCGGCCTCCGGGGGGCTTCCCCAGATACGCAGTATTTT.

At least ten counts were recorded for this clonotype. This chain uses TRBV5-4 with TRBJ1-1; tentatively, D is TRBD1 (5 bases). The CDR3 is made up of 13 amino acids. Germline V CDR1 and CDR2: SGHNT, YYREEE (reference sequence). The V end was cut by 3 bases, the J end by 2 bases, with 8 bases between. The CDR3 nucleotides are TGTGCCAGCAGCTATGACAGAAACACTGAAGCTTTCTTT. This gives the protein CASSYDRNTEAFF.

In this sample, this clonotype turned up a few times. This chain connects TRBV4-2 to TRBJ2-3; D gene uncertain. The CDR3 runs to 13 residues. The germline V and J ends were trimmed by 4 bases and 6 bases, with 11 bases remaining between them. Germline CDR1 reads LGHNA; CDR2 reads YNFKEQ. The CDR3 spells CASSPDRADTQYF. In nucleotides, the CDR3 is TGTGCCAGCAGCCCAGACCGGGCTGATACGCAGTATTTT.

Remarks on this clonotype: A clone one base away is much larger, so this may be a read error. CDR3 protein: CSALANRRRETQYF. The CDR3 bases are TGCAGTGCACTTGCGAACCGGAGGCGGGAGACCCAGTACTTC. The V gene is TRBV20-1, the J gene TRBJ2-5; TRBD2 is a possible D gene (5 bases). The CDR3 contains 14 residues. Germline V gives CDR1 DFQATT, CDR2 SNEGSKA (reference sequence). The ends were cut back, 6 bases at V and 5 bases at J, with 19 bases in the middle.

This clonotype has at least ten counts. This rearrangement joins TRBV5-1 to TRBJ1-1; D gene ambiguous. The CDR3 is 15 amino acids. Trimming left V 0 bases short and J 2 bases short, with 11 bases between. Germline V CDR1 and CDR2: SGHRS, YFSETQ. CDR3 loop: CASSLVFADNTEAFF. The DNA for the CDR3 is TGCGCCAGCAGCTTGGTTTTCGCGGACAACACTGAAGCTTTCTTT.

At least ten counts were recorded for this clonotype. The CDR3 DNA is TGCGCCAGCAGCTTGACTGGAAACACCATATATTTT. This gives the protein CASSLTGNTIYF. This chain connects TRBV5-1 to TRBJ1-3; D unclear. Trimming took off 1 base at V and 2 bases at J, with 1 base between the two ends. There are 12 residues in the CDR3. The germline gives CDR1 SGHRS, CDR2 YFSETQ. Using reference TRBV5-1 and TRBJ1-3 for the parts outside the CDR3, the full variable domain is KAGVTQTPRYLIKTRGQQVTLSCSPISGHRSVSWYQQTPGQGLQFLFEYFSETQRNKGNFPGRFSGRQFSNSRSEMNVSTLELGDSALYLCASSLTGNTIYFGEGSWLTVV.

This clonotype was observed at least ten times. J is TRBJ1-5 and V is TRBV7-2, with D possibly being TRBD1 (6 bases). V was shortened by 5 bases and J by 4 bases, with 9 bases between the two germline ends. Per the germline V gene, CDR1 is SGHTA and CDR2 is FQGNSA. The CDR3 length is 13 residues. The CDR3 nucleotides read TGTGCCAGCAGCCCTAGGGGGAATCAGCCCCAGCATTTT. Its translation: CASSPRGNQPQHF.

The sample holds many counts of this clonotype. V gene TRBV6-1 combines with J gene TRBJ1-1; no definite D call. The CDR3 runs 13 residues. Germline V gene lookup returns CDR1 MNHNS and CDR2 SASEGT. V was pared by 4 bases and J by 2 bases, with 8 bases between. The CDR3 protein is CASSVQLNTEAFF. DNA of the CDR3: TGTGCCAGCAGTGTACAGCTAAACACTGAAGCTTTCTTT.

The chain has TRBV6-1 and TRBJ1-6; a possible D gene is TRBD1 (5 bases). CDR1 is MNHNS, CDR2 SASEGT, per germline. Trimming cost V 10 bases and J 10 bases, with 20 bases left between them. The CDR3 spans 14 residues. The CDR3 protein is CATNPRDGQSPLHF. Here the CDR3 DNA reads TGTGCCACCAACCCCCGGGACGGTCAATCACCCCTCCACTTT.

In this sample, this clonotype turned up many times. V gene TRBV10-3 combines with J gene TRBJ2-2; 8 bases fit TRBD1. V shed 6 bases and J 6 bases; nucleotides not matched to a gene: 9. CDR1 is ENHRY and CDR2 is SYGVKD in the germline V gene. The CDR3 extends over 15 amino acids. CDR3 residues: CAIRKQGAQAGELFF. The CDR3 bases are TGTGCCATCAGAAAGCAGGGGGCGCAGGCCGGGGAGCTGTTTTTT.

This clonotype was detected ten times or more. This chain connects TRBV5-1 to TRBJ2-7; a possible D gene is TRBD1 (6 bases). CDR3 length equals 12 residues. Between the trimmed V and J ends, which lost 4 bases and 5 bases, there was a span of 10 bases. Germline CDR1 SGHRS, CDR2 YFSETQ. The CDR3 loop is CASSRDTHEQYF. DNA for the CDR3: TGCGCCAGCAGCCGGGACACCCACGAGCAGTACTTC.

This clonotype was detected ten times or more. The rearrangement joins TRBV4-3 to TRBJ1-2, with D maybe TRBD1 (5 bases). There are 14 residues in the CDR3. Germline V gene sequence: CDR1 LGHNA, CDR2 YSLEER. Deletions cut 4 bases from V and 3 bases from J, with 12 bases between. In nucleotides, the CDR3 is TGCGCCAGCAGCCCGGGGAGGGGAGACTATGGCTACACCTTC. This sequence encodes CASSPGRGDYGYTF.

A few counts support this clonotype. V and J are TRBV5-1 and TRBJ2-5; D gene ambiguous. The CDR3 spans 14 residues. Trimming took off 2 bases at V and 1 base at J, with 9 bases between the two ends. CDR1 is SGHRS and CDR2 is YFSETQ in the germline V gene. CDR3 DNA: TGCGCCAGCAGCTTCCGGGCGGCCCAAGAGACCCAGTACTTC. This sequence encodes CASSFRAAQETQYF.

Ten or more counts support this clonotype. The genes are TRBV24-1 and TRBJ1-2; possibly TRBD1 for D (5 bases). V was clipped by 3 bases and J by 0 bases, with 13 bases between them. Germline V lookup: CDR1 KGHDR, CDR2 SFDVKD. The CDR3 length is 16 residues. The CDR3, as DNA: TGTGCCACCAGTGATGCCGGGACGGCTTCTAACTATGGCTACACCTTC. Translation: CATSDAGTASNYGYTF.

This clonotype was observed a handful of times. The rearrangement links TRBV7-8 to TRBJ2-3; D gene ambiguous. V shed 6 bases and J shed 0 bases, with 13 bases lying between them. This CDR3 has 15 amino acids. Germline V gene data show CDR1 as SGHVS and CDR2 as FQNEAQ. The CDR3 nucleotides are TGTGCCAGCAGACCCCCAGGCCGTAGCACAGATACGCAGTATTTT. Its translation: CASRPPGRSTDTQYF.

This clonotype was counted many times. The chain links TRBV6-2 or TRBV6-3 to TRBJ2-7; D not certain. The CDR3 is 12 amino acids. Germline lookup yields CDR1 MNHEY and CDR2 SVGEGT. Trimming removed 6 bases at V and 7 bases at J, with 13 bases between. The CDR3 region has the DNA TGTGCCAGCAGGGCCGGTGGTGTTGAGCAGTACTTC. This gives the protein CASRAGGVEQYF.

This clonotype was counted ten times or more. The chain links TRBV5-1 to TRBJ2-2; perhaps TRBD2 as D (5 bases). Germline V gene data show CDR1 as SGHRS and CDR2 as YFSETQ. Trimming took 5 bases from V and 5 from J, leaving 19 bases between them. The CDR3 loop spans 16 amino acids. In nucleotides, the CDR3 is TGCGCCAGCAGTCGGACCGGGGAAATTACTACCGGGGAGCTGTTTTTT. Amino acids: CASSRTGEITTGELFF.

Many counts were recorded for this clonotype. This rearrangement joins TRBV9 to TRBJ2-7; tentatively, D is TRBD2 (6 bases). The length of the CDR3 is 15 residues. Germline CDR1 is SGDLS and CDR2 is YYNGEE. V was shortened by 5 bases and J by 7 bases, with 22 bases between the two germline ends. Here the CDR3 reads CASSVSWGVIWEQYF. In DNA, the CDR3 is TGTGCCAGCAGTGTGTCGTGGGGGGTGATATGGGAGCAGTACTTC.

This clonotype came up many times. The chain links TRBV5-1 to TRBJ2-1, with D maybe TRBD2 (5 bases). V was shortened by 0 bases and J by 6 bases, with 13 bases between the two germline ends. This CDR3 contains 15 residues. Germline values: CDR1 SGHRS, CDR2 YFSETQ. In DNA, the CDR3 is TGCGCCAGCAGCTTGGGACGGGAAGCCCCCAATGAGCAGTTCTTC. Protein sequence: CASSLGREAPNEQFF.

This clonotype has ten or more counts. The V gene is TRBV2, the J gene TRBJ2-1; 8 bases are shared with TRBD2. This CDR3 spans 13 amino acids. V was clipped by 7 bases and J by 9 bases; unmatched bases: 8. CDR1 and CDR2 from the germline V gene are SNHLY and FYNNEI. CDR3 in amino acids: CASKRGTDSEQFF. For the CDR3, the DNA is TGTGCCAGCAAGCGGGGGACTGACAGTGAGCAGTTCTTC.

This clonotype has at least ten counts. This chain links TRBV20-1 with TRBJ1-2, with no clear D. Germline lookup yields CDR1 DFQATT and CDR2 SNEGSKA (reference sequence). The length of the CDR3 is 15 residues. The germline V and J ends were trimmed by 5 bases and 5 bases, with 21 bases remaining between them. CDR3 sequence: CSALALGSPTYGYTF. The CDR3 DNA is TGCAGTGCTCTAGCCTTAGGAAGTCCTACTTATGGCTACACCTTC.

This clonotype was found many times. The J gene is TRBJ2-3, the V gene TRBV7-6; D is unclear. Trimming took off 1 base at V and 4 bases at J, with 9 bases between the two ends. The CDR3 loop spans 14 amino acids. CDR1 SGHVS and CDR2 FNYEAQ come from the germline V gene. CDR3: CASSLVEYPDTQYF. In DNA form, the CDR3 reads TGTGCCAGCAGCTTAGTAGAGTACCCAGATACGCAGTATTTT. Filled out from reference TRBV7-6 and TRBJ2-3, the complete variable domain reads GAGVSQSPRYKVTKRGQDVALRCDPISGHVSLYWYRQALGQGPEFLTYFNYEAQQDKSGLPNDRFSAERPEGSISTLTIQRTEQRDSAMYRCASSLVEYPDTQYFGPGTRLTVL.

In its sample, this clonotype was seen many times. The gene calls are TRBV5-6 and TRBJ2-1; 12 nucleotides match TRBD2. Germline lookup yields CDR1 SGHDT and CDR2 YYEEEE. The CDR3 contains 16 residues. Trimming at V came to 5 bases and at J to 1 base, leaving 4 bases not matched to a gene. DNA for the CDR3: TGTGCCAGCAGTTTGACTAGCGGGGGTTCCTACAATGAGCAGTTCTTC. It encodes CASSLTSGGSYNEQFF.